The 15 T cell receptor beta chains in this list originate from one sample, sequenced in a study of blood T cells in healthy people across ages. With a J-beta primer mix and a sample-barcoded 5' primer, a second PCR ran about 7 to 12 cycles. TCRdb processed the 5' RACE reads anew with MiXCR; each CDR3 protein has one entry. The sample has more than 700,000 distinct CDR3 sequences, 53% seen once; the top ten hold approximately 40%. The sample taken for sequencing was blood. Every receptor here comes from a man aged 80 or over in good health.

This clonotype has more than one count but fewer than ten. V gene TRBV20-1 combines with J gene TRBJ2-3, with D perhaps given as TRBD1 or TRBD2 (5 bases each). V shed 0 bases and J shed 14 bases, with 21 bases lying between them. Germline lookup yields CDR1 DFQATT and CDR2 SNEGSKA (reference sequence). The CDR3 is 14 amino acids. CDR3 amino acids: CSARDPTEGRYAYF. For the CDR3, the DNA is TGCAGTGCTAGAGACCCCACAGAGGGGAGATACGCGTATTTT.

This clonotype is a singleton in its sample. This sequence joins TRBV25-1 and TRBJ1-2, with D hard to call. In germline, CDR1 is MGHDK, CDR2 SYGVNS. This CDR3 is built from 14 residues. V was trimmed by 4 bases and J by 4 bases, leaving 13 bases between them. The CDR3 sequence is CASSGLEGGYGYTF. The CDR3 DNA follows: TGTGCCAGCAGTGGATTAGAGGGTGGCTATGGCTACACCTTC.

This clonotype occurred a few times. The chain links TRBV18 to TRBJ2-7, with unresolved D. V shed 3 bases and J shed 12 bases, with 12 bases lying between them. The germline CDR1 and CDR2 sequences are KGHSH and LQKENI. This CDR3 has 11 residues. The CDR3 sequence is CASSPLETLYF. The CDR3 region has the DNA TGTGCCAGCTCACCTTTAGAGACCCTGTACTTC. The whole variable domain, remainder taken from reference TRBV18 and TRBJ2-7, is NAGVMQNPRHLVRRRGQEARLRCSPMKGHSHVYWYRQLPEEGLKFMVYLQKENIIDESGMPKERFSAEFPKEGPSILRIQQVVRGDSAAYFCASSPLETLYFGPGTRLTVT.

This chain links TRBV20-1 with TRBJ2-3; 10 positions match TRBD1. V was clipped by 4 bases and J by 14 bases; unmatched bases: 18. Germline lookup yields CDR1 DFQATT and CDR2 SNEGSKA (reference sequence). CDR3 size: 15 residues. The CDR3 reads CSAKPGQGSHRYAYF. As DNA, the CDR3 is TGCAGTGCTAAGCCGGGACAGGGGTCGCACAGATACGCGTATTTT.

This clonotype was recorded a few times. The chain combines TRBV3-1 with TRBJ2-7; 7 bases match TRBD2. Unmatched junction bases numbered 13, after V lost 4 bases and J lost 7 bases. The CDR3 spans 15 residues. Germline V lookup: CDR1 LGHDT, CDR2 YNNKEL (reference sequence). The CDR3 spells CASSPRAGRLEEQYF. CDR3 in DNA: TGTGCCAGCAGCCCTCGAGCGGGGAGATTGGAGGAGCAGTACTTC.

J is TRBJ2-5 and V is TRBV5-6; 8 nucleotides align to TRBD2. In germline, CDR1 is SGHDT, CDR2 YYEEEE. With 1 base clipped from V and 5 bases from J, the junction kept 7 bases outside the gene matches. The CDR3 is 15 amino acids. The CDR3 loop reads CASSLRLAGNETQYF. Here the CDR3 DNA reads TGTGCCAGCAGCTTGCGGCTAGCGGGCAATGAGACCCAGTACTTC. Full variable domain (outside the CDR3, taken from reference TRBV5-6 and TRBJ2-5): DAGVTQSPTHLIKTRGQQVTLRCSPKSGHDTVSWYQQALGQGPQFIFQYYEEEERQRGNFPDRFSGHQFPNYSSELNVNALLLGDSALYLCASSLRLAGNETQYFGPGTRLLVL.

V gene TRBV9 combines with J gene TRBJ2-4, with 9 bases lining up with TRBD2. The CDR3 is 15 residues long. V lost 3 bases and J lost 13; bases outside the gene matches: 14. Germline lookup yields CDR1 SGDLS and CDR2 YYNGEE. For the CDR3, the DNA is TGTGCCAGCAGCGCCGGGACTAGCCGACACGGGGAGCAGTACTTC. Encoded protein: CASSAGTSRHGEQYF.

This clonotype was counted only a few times. The V gene is TRBV4-1, the J gene TRBJ2-7; 7 positions match TRBD1. The CDR3 runs to 17 residues. V lost 3 bases and J lost 3; bases outside the gene matches: 14. Germline CDR1 MGHRA, CDR2 YSYEKL. CDR3 nucleotides: TGCGCCAGCAGCCATAGCTTAACAGGGGAAGACGGCTACGAGCAGTACTTC. It codes for CASSHSLTGEDGYEQYF.

The rearrangement links TRBV28 to TRBJ2-4; 10 bases map to TRBD2. The J call may not be correct, given that the DNA end is closer to TRBJ2-7. The germline CDR1 and CDR2 sequences are MDHEN and SYDVKM. The CDR3 covers 17 residues. In DNA, the CDR3 is TGTGCCAGCACGCCGGGACTAGCGAGAGTGGGGTTATACGAGCAGTACTTC. This encodes CASTPGLARVGLYEQYF.

V usage is TRBV20-1 and J usage is TRBJ1-5; D gene unclear. Germline CDR1 and CDR2: DFQATT and SNEGSKA (reference sequence). V was shortened by 3 bases and J by 5 bases, with 8 bases between the two germline ends. CDR3 length: 12 amino acids. Written as DNA, the CDR3 is TGCAGTGCTAGGGCCCCCTATCAGCCCCAGCATTTT. As protein: CSARAPYQPQHF.

The rearrangement joins TRBV7-2 to TRBJ2-1, with 14 positions matching TRBD2. This CDR3 has 12 amino acids. J was trimmed by 13 bases and V by 10 bases; bases with no gene match: 6. CDR1 SGHTA and CDR2 FQGNSA come from the germline V gene. The CDR3 sequence is CATRLAGGHQFF. The DNA for the CDR3 is TGTGCCACCAGACTAGCGGGAGGGCACCAGTTCTTC. The entire variable domain, with the rest obtained from reference TRBV7-2 and TRBJ2-1, is as follows: GAGVSQSPSNKVTEKGKDVELRCDPISGHTALYWYRQSLGQGLEFLIYFQGNSAPDKSGLPSDRFSAERTGGSVSTLTIQRTQQEDSAVYLCATRLAGGHQFFGPGTRLTVL.

Only a few counts were recorded for this clonotype. The chain employs TRBV27 and TRBJ2-1, with TRBD1 matching over 7 bases. Germline assignment: CDR1 MNHEY and CDR2 SMNVEV (reference sequence). With V trimmed by 0 bases and J by 0 bases, 8 bases remained unmatched. CDR3 length: 18 amino acids. CDR3 region: CASSLSWDSPSSYNEQFF. The CDR3 DNA sequence: TGTGCCAGCAGTTTATCGTGGGACAGCCCGAGCTCCTACAATGAGCAGTTCTTC.

CDR3 bases: TGCGCCAGCAGCAGCCCCAGATATAATTCACCCCTCCACTTT. Translation gives CASSSPRYNSPLHF. The chain links TRBV4-1 to TRBJ1-6; D not certain. Trimming removed 5 bases at V and 4 bases at J, with 9 bases between. The CDR3 totals 14 residues. Germline-derived CDR1 and CDR2 are MGHRA and YSYEKL.

This chain uses TRBV5-5 with TRBJ1-1, with D hard to call. Between the trimmed V and J ends, which lost 3 bases and 9 bases, there was a span of 18 bases. The CDR3 is 14 amino acids. Looked up from germline, CDR1 is SGHKS and CDR2 is YYEKEE (reference sequence). Here the CDR3 reads CASSSRSGVQKAFF. The CDR3 DNA reads TGTGCCAGCAGCTCCCGATCCGGAGTGCAGAAAGCTTTCTTT.

This clonotype was seen ten or more times. This sequence joins TRBV5-6 and TRBJ2-3; no clear D gene. This CDR3 comprises 13 residues. The V end lost 9 bases, the J end lost 4 bases, and 15 bases lay between the germline ends. Germline loops: CDR1 SGHDT, CDR2 YYEEEE. This chain's CDR3 is CAIQRSNSDTQYF. The CDR3 DNA sequence: TGTGCCATCCAGAGGAGTAACTCAGATACGCAGTATTTT.